This T cell receptor beta chain was retrieved from a study of blood T cell repertoires in COVID-19. The data were produced by immunoSEQ multiplex PCR, yet TCRdb's version contains in-frame clones alone and is incomplete. Of around 300,000 clones in the sample, 90% were seen once. Germline CDR1 reads SGHAT; CDR2 reads FQNNGV. CDR3 size: 14 residues. V lost 1 base to trimming and J lost 8 bases, with 14 bases between them. The V gene is TRBV11-2, the J gene TRBJ1-1; perhaps TRBD1 as D (5 bases). The clonotype comes from a woman aged 18-29 years with acute COVID-19. The sample comprised PBMCs or T cells enriched from blood (not recorded which). CDR3 region: CASSLAFSGQEAFF. The CDR3, as DNA: TGTGCCAGCAGCTTAGCTTTTTCAGGACAAGAAGCTTTCTTT.